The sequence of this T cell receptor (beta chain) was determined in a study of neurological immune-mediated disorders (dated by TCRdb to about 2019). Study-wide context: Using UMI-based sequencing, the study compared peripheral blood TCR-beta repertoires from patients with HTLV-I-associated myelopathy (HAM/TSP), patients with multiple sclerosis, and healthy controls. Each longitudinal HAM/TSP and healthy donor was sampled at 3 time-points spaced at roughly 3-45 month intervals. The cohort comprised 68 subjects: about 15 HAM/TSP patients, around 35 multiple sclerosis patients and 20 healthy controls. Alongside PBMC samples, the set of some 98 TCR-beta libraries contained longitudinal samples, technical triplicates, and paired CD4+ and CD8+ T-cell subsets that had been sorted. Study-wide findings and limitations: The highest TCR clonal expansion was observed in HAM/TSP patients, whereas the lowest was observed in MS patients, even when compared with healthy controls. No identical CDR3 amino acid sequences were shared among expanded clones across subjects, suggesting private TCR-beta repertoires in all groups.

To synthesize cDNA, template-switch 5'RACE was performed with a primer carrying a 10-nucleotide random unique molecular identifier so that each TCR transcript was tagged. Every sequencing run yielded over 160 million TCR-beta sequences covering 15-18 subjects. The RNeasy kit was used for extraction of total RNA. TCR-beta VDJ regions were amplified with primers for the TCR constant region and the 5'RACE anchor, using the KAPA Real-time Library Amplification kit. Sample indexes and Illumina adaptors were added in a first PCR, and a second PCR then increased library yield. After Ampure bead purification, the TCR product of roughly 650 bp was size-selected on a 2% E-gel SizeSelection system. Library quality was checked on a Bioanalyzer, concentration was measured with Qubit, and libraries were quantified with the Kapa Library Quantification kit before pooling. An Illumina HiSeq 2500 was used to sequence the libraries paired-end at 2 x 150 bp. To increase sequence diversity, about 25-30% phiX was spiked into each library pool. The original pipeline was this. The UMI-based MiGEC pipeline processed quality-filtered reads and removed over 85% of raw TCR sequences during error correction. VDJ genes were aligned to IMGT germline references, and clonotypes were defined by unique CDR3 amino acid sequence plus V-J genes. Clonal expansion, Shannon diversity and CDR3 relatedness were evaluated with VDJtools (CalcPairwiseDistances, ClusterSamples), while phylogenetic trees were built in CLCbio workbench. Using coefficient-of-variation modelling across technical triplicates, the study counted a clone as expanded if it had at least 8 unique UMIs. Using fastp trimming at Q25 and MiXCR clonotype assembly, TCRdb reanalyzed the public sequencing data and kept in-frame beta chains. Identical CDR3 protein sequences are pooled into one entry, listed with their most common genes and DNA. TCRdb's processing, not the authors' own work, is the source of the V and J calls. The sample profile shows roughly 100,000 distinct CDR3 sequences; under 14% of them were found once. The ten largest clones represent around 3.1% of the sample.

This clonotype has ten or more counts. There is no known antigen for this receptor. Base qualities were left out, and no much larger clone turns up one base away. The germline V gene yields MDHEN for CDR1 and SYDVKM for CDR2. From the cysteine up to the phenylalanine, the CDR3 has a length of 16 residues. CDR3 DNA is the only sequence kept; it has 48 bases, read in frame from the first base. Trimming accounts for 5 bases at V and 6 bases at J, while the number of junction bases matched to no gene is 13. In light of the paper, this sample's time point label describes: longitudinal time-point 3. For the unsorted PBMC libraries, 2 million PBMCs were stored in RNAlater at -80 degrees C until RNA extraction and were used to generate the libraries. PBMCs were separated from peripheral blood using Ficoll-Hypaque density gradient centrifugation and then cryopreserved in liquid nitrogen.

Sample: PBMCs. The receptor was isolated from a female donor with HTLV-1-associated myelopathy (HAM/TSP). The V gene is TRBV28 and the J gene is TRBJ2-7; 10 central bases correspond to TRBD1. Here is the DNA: TGTGCCAGCAGTCTCGCTACGGGACAGGGGCATTCCGAGCAGTACTTC. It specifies CASSLATGQGHSEQYF. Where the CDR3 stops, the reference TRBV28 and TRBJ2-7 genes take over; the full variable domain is DVKVTQSSRYLVKRTGEKVFLECVQDMDHENMFWYRQDPGLGLRLIYFSYDVKMKEKGDIPEGYSVSREKKERFSLILESASTNQTSMYLCASSLATGQGHSEQYFGPGTRLTVT.